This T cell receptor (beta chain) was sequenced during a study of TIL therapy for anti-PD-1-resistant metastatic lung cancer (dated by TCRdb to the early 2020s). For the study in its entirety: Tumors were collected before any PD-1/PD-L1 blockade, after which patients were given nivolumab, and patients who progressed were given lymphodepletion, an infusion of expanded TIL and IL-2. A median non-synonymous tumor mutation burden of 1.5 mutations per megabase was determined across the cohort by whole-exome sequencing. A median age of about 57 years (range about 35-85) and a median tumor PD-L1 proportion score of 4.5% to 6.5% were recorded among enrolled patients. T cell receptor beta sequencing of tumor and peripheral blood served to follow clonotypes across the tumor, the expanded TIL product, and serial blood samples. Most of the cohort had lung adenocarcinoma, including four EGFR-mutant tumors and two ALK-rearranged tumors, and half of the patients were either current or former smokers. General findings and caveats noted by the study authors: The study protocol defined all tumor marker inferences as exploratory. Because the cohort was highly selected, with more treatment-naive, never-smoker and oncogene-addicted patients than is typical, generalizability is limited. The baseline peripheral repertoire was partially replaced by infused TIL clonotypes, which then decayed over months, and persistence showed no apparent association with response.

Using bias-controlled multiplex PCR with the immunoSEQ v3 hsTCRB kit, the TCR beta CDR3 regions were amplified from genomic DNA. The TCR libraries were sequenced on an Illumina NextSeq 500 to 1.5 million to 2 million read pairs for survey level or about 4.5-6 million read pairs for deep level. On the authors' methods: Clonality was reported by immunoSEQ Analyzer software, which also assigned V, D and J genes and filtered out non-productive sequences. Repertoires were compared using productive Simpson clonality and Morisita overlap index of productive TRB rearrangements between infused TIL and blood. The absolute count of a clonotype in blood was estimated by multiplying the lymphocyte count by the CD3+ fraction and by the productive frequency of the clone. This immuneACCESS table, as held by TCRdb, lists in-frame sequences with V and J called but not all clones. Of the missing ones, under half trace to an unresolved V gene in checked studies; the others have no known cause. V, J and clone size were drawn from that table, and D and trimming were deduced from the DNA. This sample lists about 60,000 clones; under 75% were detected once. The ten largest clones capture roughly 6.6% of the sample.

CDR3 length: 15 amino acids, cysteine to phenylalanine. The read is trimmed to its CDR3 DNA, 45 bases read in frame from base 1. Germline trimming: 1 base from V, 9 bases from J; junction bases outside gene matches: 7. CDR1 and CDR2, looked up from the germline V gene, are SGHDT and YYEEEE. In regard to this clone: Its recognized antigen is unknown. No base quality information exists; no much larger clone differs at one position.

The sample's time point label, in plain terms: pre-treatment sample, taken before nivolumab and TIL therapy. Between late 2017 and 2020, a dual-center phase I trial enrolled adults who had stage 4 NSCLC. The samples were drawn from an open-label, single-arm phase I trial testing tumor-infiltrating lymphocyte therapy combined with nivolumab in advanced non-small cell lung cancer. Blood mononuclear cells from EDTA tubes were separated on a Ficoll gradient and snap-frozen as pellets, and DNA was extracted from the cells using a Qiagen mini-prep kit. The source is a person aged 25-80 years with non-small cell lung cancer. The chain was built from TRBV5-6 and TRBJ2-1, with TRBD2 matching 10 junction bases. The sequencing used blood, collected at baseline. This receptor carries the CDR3 CASSLFWSSGSEQFF. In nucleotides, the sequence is TGTGCCAGCAGCTTGTTTTGGTCTAGCGGGAGTGAGCAGTTCTTC. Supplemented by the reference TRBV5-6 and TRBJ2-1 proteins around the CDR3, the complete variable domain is DAGVTQSPTHLIKTRGQQVTLRCSPKSGHDTVSWYQQALGQGPQFIFQYYEEEERQRGNFPDRFSGHQFPNYSSELNVNALLLGDSALYLCASSLFWSSGSEQFFGPGTRLTVL.